The present T cell receptor (beta chain) was sequenced within a study of response to subunit inactivated influenza vaccine. MiXCR was run by TCRdb on the RT-PCR reads, yielding one entry per CDR3 protein. Of just under 550,000 distinct CDR3 sequences in the sample, roughly 25% were seen once. Study observations and caveats: Few additional T cells are recruited per seasonal influenza vaccination, authors suggested.

In the case of this clonotype: Its specificity is unknown.

The germline V gene encodes CDR1 SGHTA and CDR2 FQGNSA. V lost 2 bases, J lost 10 bases, and 26 bases lay in between. The CDR3 has 17 residues. These data were also filed under a second study, of T cells expressing NK-cell markers. That study adds: Template switching by 5'RACE with UMIs generated the TCR beta cDNA. Underlying the TCR beta repertoires were sorted CD3+CD56+NKG2C+, CD3+CD56+NKG2C- and CD3+CD56-NKG2C+ T cells.

This sequence originates from a man aged 50-60 years who received an inactivated influenza vaccine. J is TRBJ2-5 and V is TRBV7-2, with D tentatively TRBD2 (5 bases). The sample here was CD4+ T cells sorted from PBMCs, taken about 11 days after vaccination. In nucleotides, the CDR3 is TGTGCCAGCAGCTTAATGCTCCCAGGAGGCAGTTCATTTATCCAGTACTTC. Encoded protein: CASSLMLPGGSSFIQYF. Supplemented by reference TRBV7-2 and TRBJ2-5, the full variable domain reads GAGVSQSPSNKVTEKGKDVELRCDPISGHTALYWYRQSLGQGLEFLIYFQGNSAPDKSGLPSDRFSAERTGGSVSTLTIQRTQQEDSAVYLCASSLMLPGGSSFIQYFGPGTRLLVL.